The text below deals with one T cell receptor beta chain. The target antigen is unknown. The protocol attached unique molecular identifiers to individual cDNA molecules. TCRdb reanalysed the 5' RACE reads using MiXCR and keeps one entry per CDR3 protein. The data show around 67,000 distinct CDR3 sequences, 10% to 15% seen once. The record originates from a study of early T cells in non-severe SARS-CoV-2 infection. Overall study: The authors sequenced bulk RNA from unsorted whole blood, leaving chains unpaired.

Whole-study findings and limits: CD4 and private specificities were missed by VDJdb matching, which favored anti-spike CD8 responses.

CDR1 is SGHTA, CDR2 FQGNSA, per germline. The CDR3 length is 15 residues. Trimming removed 6 bases from V and 4 bases from J, with 18 bases in between. This sequence joins TRBV7-2 and TRBJ2-5; D gene uncertain. The sequenced sample consisted of whole blood. The receptor was isolated from an adult who was a healthcare worker with PCR-confirmed SARS-CoV-2 infection or an uninfected control (not recorded which). This CDR3 reads CASSWSVASGETQYF. CDR3 bases: TGTGCCAGCAGTTGGAGCGTAGCTTCCGGAGAGACCCAGTACTTC.